This TCR beta chain was captured in a study of molecular identifiers for immune sequencing clone quantification. At the level of the study: In replicates, RNA from approximately 20,000 or 100,000 naive CD8 cells was divided five ways and four parts were sequenced. Whole-study results and caveats: Identical barcode-sharing TCR molecules could lead to underestimated sizes for highly expanded clones.

The length of the CDR3 is 13 residues. CDR1 DFQATT and CDR2 SNEGSKA come from the germline V gene (reference sequence). Between the trimmed V and J ends, which lost 1 base and 1 base, there was a span of 6 bases. With RNA at 10%, 30% or 50%, naive CD8 libraries came from around 20,000 to 1,000,000 sorted cells. Naive CD8 T cells underwent sorting with the CD8+CD4-CCR7+CD45RA+ definition. One entry per CDR3 protein results from TCRdb running MiXCR on the PCR reads. The repertoire consists of more than 450,000 distinct CDR3 sequences, with around a fifth occurring once and the leading ten covering approximately 0.8%. This clonotype showed up many times. Its antigen remains unidentified.

Sequencing was carried out using naive CD8+ T cells from blood, with Jurkat cell RNA spiked in. Noted subset: FACS-sorted CD8+CD4-CCR7+CD45RA+ naive T cells. This TCR derives from a human donor in good health. Some libraries in this study had Jurkat cell RNA spiked in. The chain couples TRBV20-1 to TRBJ2-3; D is possibly TRBD2 (6 bases). The CDR3 spells CSARGGGTDTQYF. DNA for the CDR3: TGCAGTGCTAGAGGGGGGGGCACAGATACGCAGTATTTT.